These T cell receptor beta chains were read from a single sample in a study of shared clonotypes between healthy human individuals. Libraries were prepared by immunoSEQ multiplex PCR; TCRdb keeps only in-frame clonotypes and omits some of them. The sample lists 1,500,000 or so clones; roughly 96% were seen once. The specimen sequenced was naive CD4+ T cells sorted from blood. Source of these receptors: a man younger than 40 in good health. CDR3s include the opening cysteine and the closing phenylalanine or tryptophan. D genes are given only for firm matches. The listing skips clone size in some rows; elsewhere it reads once, few, many or a size class.

clone size	V gene	J gene	D gene	CDR3 protein	CDR3 DNA
NA	TRBV9	TRBJ2-7	NA	CASSVEPAAEQYF	TGTGCCAGCAGCGTAGAGCCCGCTGCCGAGCAGTACTTC
NA	TRBV4-1	TRBJ1-5	NA	CASSQDGTRLQHF	TGCGCCAGCAGCCAAGATGGGACACGGCTGCAGCATTTT
NA	TRBV28	TRBJ1-4	NA	CASSLGPGYGATNEKLFF	TGTGCCAGCAGTTTAGGACCTGGGTACGGAGCAACTAATGAAAAACTGTTTTTT
NA	TRBV19	TRBJ1-3	TRBD1	CASSIQTGPGNTIYF	TGTGCCAGTAGTATACAGACAGGGCCTGGAAACACCATATATTTT
once	TRBV10-3	TRBJ1-2	NA	CAISQQPQYGYTF	TGTGCCATCAGCCAACAACCTCAATACGGCTACACCTTC
NA	TRBV5-4	TRBJ2-7	TRBD2	CASSKPPGIAGYEQYF	TGTGCCAGCAGCAAACCACCCGGAATAGCGGGCTACGAGCAGTACTTC
NA	TRBV27	TRBJ2-5	TRBD2	CASSRVGRSGRGPLSQETQYF	TGTGCCAGCAGCCGGGTTGGCCGTAGCGGGAGGGGGCCCTTGTCACAAGAGACCCAGTACTTC
NA	TRBV27	TRBJ2-2	TRBD2	CASSLSPLWGAGDSGELFF	TGTGCCAGCAGTTTATCACCCCTCTGGGGAGCGGGAGACAGCGGGGAGCTGTTTTTT
NA	TRBV11-2	TRBJ2-5	NA	CASSLFRGIAEGTQYF	TGTGCCAGCAGCTTATTCCGCGGGATCGCGGAGGGGACCCAGTACTTC
NA	TRBV5-1	TRBJ2-3	TRBD1	CASSSTGDTDTQYF	TGCGCCAGCAGCTCCACAGGGGATACAGATACGCAGTATTTT
NA	TRBV27	TRBJ1-5	NA	CASMRKPPGATDQPQHF	TGTGCCAGCATGCGAAAACCTCCCGGGGCTACGGATCAGCCCCAGCATTTT
NA	TRBV29-1	TRBJ2-5	TRBD1	CSVLTGGEETQYF	TGCAGCGTCCTGACAGGGGGGGAAGAGACCCAGTACTTC
NA	TRBV5-1	TRBJ2-6	NA	CASSLGGSGANVLTF	TGCGCCAGCAGCTTGGGCGGCTCTGGGGCCAACGTCCTGACTTTC
NA	TRBV14	TRBJ2-3	NA	CASSQVLDSGAQYF	TGTGCCAGCAGCCAAGTCTTGGATTCTGGTGCGCAGTATTTT
NA	TRBV10-1	TRBJ2-1	NA	CASSGGGIDNEQFF	TGCGCCAGCAGTGGTGGCGGGATTGACAATGAGCAGTTCTTC
NA	TRBV14	TRBJ2-3	NA	CASSQVRGPTDTQYF	TGTGCCAGCAGCCAAGTTAGGGGCCCCACAGATACGCAGTATTTT
NA	TRBV5-5	TRBJ1-3	NA	CASSFGQLSGNTIYF	TGTGCCAGCAGCTTTGGGCAGCTCTCTGGAAACACCATATATTTT
NA	TRBV15	TRBJ1-5	NA	CATSRVGMSSTGLRPQHF	TGTGCCACCAGCAGAGTTGGAATGTCGTCAACCGGCCTGCGGCCCCAGCATTTT
NA	TRBV28	TRBJ2-1	NA	CASSLLSDEQFF	TGTGCCAGCAGTTTACTGAGCGATGAGCAGTTCTTC
NA	TRBV11-2	TRBJ2-7	TRBD2	CASSPVPGLVEQYF	TGTGCCAGCAGCCCTGTCCCGGGACTAGTCGAGCAGTACTTC
NA	TRBV11-1	TRBJ2-2	NA	CASTRRTGELFF	TGTGCCAGCACTCGGCGCACCGGGGAGCTGTTTTTT
NA	TRBV6-1	TRBJ1-2	NA	CAIKGKDGLNYGYTF	TGTGCCATCAAGGGTAAGGACGGATTAAACTATGGCTACACCTTC
NA	TRBV19	TRBJ2-2	NA	CASSIRTTNTGELFF	TGTGCCAGTAGTATCAGAACCACTAACACCGGGGAGCTGTTTTTT
NA	TRBV7-3	TRBJ2-2	NA	CASSFFRGQLNTGELFF	TGTGCCAGCAGCTTCTTCCGTGGTCAATTGAACACCGGGGAGCTGTTTTTT
NA	TRBV5-1	TRBJ1-1	TRBD1	CASTLGQGGTEAFF	TGCGCCAGCACCCTGGGACAGGGAGGAACTGAAGCTTTCTTT